This T cell receptor beta chain was sequenced for a study of T-cell reconstitution after alpha-beta-depleted transplantation in children. Overall study findings and caveats: Newly made T cells mostly supplied T-cell counts and diversity one year after transplant. By about two months after transplant, alpha-beta T cells reportedly arose from several hundred graft clones that had expanded.

CDR1 is SGHDN and CDR2 is FVKESK in the germline V gene. V lost 3 bases to trimming and J lost 7 bases; unmatched junction nucleotides: 7. The CDR3 covers 14 residues. The library targeted TCRbeta and was prepared with unique molecular identifiers. TCRdb independently ran MiXCR on the PCR reads; one entry per CDR3 protein. The table has roughly 200,000 distinct CDR3 sequences, roughly 11% seen once; the top ten hold roughly 27%. This clonotype came up a few times. As yet, its antigen is unknown. Here the sequenced sample was PBMCs, taken before TCRalphabeta/CD19-depleted stem cell transplant. The clonotype was recovered from a child under three years old with acute myeloid leukemia, due to receive a stem cell transplant. This chain joins TRBV14 and TRBJ1-2, with 8 positions matching TRBD1. CDR3 amino acids: CASSQMTGDSGYTF. The CDR3, as DNA: TGTGCCAGCAGCCAGATGACAGGGGATTCTGGCTACACCTTC.